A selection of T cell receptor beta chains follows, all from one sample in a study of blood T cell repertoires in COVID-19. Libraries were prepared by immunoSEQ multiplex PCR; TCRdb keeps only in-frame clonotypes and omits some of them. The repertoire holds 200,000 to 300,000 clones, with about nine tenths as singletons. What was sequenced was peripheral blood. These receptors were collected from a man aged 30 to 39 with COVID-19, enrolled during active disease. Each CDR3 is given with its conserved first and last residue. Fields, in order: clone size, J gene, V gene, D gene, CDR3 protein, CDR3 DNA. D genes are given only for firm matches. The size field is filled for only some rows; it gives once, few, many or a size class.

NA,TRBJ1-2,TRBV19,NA,CASSSGTEFNYGYTF,TGTGCCAGTAGCAGCGGGACCGAATTCAACTATGGCTACACCTTC
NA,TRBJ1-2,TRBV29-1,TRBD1,CSVESPGQGGSGYGYTF,TGCAGCGTTGAGTCCCCGGGACAGGGAGGGTCAGGCTATGGCTACACCTTC
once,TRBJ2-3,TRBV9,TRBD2,CASSERGLAGSTDTQYF,TGTGCCAGCAGCGAACGTGGGCTAGCGGGGAGCACAGATACGCAGTATTTT
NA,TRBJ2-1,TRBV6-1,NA,CASSEVSDTEQFF,TGTGCCAGCAGTGAAGTTAGCGACACTGAGCAGTTCTTC
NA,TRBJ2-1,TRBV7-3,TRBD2,CASSLNPSGSPNEQFF,TGTGCCAGCAGCTTAAACCCTAGCGGGTCCCCCAATGAGCAGTTCTTC
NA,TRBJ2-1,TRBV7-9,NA,CASSPYGSRAYNEQFF,TGTGCCAGCAGCCCCTACGGATCTCGGGCCTACAATGAGCAGTTCTTC
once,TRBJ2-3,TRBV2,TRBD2,CASSSGGTDTQYF,TGTGCCAGCAGTAGCGGGGGCACAGATACGCAGTATTTT
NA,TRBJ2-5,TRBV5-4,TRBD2,CASSRGLAGAWETQYF,TGTGCCAGCAGTCGAGGACTAGCGGGGGCGTGGGAGACCCAGTACTTC
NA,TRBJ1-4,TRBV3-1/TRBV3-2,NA,CASSIPGVGEEKLFF,TGTGCCAGCAGCATACCTGGTGTGGGAGAAGAAAAACTGTTTTTT
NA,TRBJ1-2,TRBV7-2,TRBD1,CASSLVGTGGRSYGYTF,TGTGCCAGCAGCTTAGTTGGGACAGGGGGGAGAAGCTATGGCTACACCTTC
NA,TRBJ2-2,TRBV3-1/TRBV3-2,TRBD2,CASSRGTTNTGELFF,TGTGCCAGCAGCAGAGGGACTACGAACACCGGGGAGCTGTTTTTT
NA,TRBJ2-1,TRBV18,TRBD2,CASSQVRGAIYEQFF,TGTGCCAGCTCACAGGTGCGGGGGGCCATCTATGAGCAGTTCTTC
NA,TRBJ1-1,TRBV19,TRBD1,CASSWTGQNTEAFF,TGTGCCAGTAGTTGGACAGGACAGAACACTGAAGCTTTCTTT
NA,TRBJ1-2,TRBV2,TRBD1,CASSPQGARNYGYTF,TGTGCCAGCTCCCCACAGGGGGCTCGTAACTATGGCTACACCTTC
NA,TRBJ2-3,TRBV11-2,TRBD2,CASSLLAGGGTDTQYF,TGTGCCAGCAGCTTACTAGCGGGGGGTGGCACAGATACGCAGTATTTT
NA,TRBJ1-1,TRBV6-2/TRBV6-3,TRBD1,CASSPDRGDELWYTEAFF,TGCGCCAGCAGTCCGGACAGGGGGGATGAATTATGGTACACTGAAGCTTTCTTT
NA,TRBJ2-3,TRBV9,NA,CASSVAAGQGADTQYF,TGTGCCAGCAGCGTAGCGGCGGGGCAGGGTGCAGATACGCAGTATTTT
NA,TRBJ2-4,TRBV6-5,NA,CASSTGMDIQYF,TGTGCCAGCAGTACCGGGATGGACATTCAGTACTTC
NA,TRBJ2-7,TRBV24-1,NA,CATSEPGRARYEQYF,TGTGCCACCAGTGAACCCGGCAGGGCCCGCTACGAGCAGTACTTC
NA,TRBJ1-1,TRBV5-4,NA,CASSLEAGGEAFF,TGTGCCAGCAGCTTGGAGGCGGGGGGTGAAGCTTTCTTT
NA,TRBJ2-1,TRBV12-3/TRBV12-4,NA,CASRMGGGGEQFF,TGTGCCAGCAGAATGGGGGGGGGCGGTGAGCAGTTCTTC
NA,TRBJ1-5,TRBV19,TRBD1,CASSPGQENQPQHF,TGTGCCAGTAGTCCCGGACAGGAGAATCAGCCCCAGCATTTT
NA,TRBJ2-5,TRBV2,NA,CASSDGSSGTETQYF,TGTGCCAGCAGTGATGGGTCGAGCGGAACAGAGACCCAGTACTTC
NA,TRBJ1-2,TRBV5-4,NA,CASSQEGISAYGYTF,TGTGCCAGCAGCCAGGAGGGGATTTCGGCCTATGGCTACACCTTC
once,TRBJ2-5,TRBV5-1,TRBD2,CASSSVLLAGIEETQYF,TGCGCCAGCAGCTCAGTGCTCCTAGCGGGGATAGAAGAGACCCAGTACTTC
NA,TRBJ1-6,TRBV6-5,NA,CASSYSGSYNSPLHF,TGTGCCAGCAGTTACTCTGGCAGTTATAATTCACCCCTCCACTTT
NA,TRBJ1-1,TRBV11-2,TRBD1,CASSSGQGAWLNTEAFF,TGTGCCAGCAGCTCGGGACAGGGGGCTTGGTTGAACACTGAAGCTTTCTTT
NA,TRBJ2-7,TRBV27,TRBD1,CASSLSSRQGIPYEQYF,TGTGCCAGCAGTTTATCGTCCCGACAGGGAATCCCCTACGAGCAGTACTTC
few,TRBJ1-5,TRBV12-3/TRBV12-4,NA,CASSLSGDQPQHF,TGTGCCAGCAGTTTAAGCGGAGATCAGCCCCAGCATTTT
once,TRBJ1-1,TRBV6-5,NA,CASSYRIGWEAFF,TGTGCCAGCAGTTACCGTATCGGGTGGGAAGCTTTCTTT
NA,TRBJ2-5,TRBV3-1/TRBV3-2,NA,CASSQGLQGRETQYF,TGTGCCAGCAGCCAAGGTCTTCAGGGGCGTGAGACCCAGTACTTC
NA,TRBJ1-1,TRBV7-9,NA,CASSDYRDQDTEAFF,TGTGCCAGCAGCGATTACAGGGATCAGGACACTGAAGCTTTCTTT
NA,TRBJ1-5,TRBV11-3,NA,CASSYNRVNQPQHF,TGTGCCAGCAGCTATAACAGGGTCAATCAGCCCCAGCATTTT
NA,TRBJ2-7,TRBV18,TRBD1,CASSGQGAFEQYF,TGTGCCAGCTCCGGACAGGGGGCTTTTGAGCAGTACTTC
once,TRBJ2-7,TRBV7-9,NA,CASSFVAGAYEQYF,TGTGCCAGCAGCTTCGTCGCAGGGGCCTACGAGCAGTACTTC
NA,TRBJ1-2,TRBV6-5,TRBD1,CASSYLDRVSYGYTF,TGTGCCAGCAGTTACCTGGACAGGGTTTCCTATGGCTACACCTTC
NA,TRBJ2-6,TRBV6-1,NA,CASSGPLSSGANVLTF,TGTGCCAGCAGTGGTCCTCTGAGCTCTGGGGCCAACGTCCTGACTTTC
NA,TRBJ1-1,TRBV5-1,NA,CASSAGDTEAFF,TGCGCCAGCAGCGCGGGAGACACTGAAGCTTTCTTT
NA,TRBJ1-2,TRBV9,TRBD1,CASSPRTGGGYGYTF,TGTGCCAGCAGCCCCCGGACAGGGGGTGGCTATGGCTACACCTTC
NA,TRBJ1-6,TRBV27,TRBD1,CASSPRTGLGSPLHF,TGTGCCAGCAGCCCTCGGACAGGGCTGGGTTCACCCCTCCACTTT
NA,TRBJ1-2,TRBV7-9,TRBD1,CASSRDRASGYTF,TGTGCCAGCAGCAGAGACAGGGCGAGCGGCTACACCTTC